These 20 T cell receptor beta chains were all obtained from the same sample, sequenced in a study of cytomegalovirus exposure and HLA in healthy donors. A multiplex PCR was run with 60 Vbeta primers and 13 Jbeta primers. Generated by immunoSEQ multiplex PCR, the TCRdb table keeps only in-frame clones and is missing some. The data contain 52,000 or so clones, approximately 78% of them singletons. The sequencing input was PBMCs. The origin of the receptors is a female donor in good health and CMV-seronegative.

The chain has TRBV30 and TRBJ2-5, with D perhaps matching TRBD2 (7 bases). V gave up 0 bases and J gave up 2 bases, with 16 bases separating them. The germline V gene has CDR1 GTSNPN and CDR2 SVGIG (reference sequence). The CDR3 sequence is 16 residues long. This CDR3 reads CAWSVLWGGRQETQYF. CDR3 DNA: TGTGCCTGGAGTGTATTGTGGGGGGGCCGGCAAGAGACCCAGTACTTC.

This clone was found a few times. The chain is built from TRBV6-1 and TRBJ1-1; TRBD1 matches 10 bases. The CDR3 totals 14 residues. Germline values: CDR1 MNHNS, CDR2 SASEGT. J lost 4 bases, V lost 10 bases, and 9 bases had no gene match. The CDR3 DNA is TGTGCCACCTCGAAGACAGGGGGCGGCACTGAAGCTTTCTTT. Its translation is CATSKTGGGTEAFF.

The chain carries TRBV5-8 and TRBJ2-3, with 10 bases identical to TRBD2. Germline assignment: CDR1 SGHTS and CDR2 YDEGEE. The CDR3 consists of 17 residues. The J segment lost 0 bases and the V segment lost 6 bases, leaving 10 bases of the junction unmatched. The CDR3 spells CASTYSGGTYSTDTQYF. DNA of the CDR3: TGTGCCAGCACCTATAGCGGGGGGACTTATAGCACAGATACGCAGTATTTT.

The rearrangement links TRBV2 to TRBJ1-3, with unresolved D. V was trimmed by 6 bases and J by 2 bases, leaving 8 bases between them. This CDR3 has 13 amino acids. Germline loops: CDR1 SNHLY, CDR2 FYNNEI. The CDR3 loop reads CASSRGTGNTIYF. The CDR3 region has the DNA TGTGCCAGCAGCCGGGGTACTGGAAACACCATATATTTT.

With regard to this clone: This likely comes from a read error, as the CDR3 has no conserved phenylalanine or tryptophan at its end. No DNA is shown, since the ends of the CDR3 on it are uncertain; the CDR3 is the one TCRdb lists. The chain has TRBV30 and TRBJ1-2; TRBD1, the table's D call, was not compared with the DNA. Germline V gives CDR1 GTSNPN, CDR2 SVGIG (reference sequence). The CDR3 has 14 residues if both end residues are counted. CDR3 region: CAWSVSGLDPVREL.

The chain uses TRBV5-8 and TRBJ2-2, with D tentatively TRBD1 (5 bases). Trimming removed 0 bases at V and 4 bases at J, with 16 bases between. This CDR3 is 17 amino acids long. Germline V gives CDR1 SGHTS, CDR2 YDEGEE. Here the CDR3 reads CASSLGQGTSITGELFF. The CDR3 DNA sequence: TGTGCCAGCAGCTTGGGGCAGGGAACTTCGATCACCGGGGAGCTGTTTTTT.

The V and J genes are TRBV5-5 and TRBJ2-7; 8 bases align to TRBD1. Germline V gene data show CDR1 as SGHKS and CDR2 as YYEKEE (reference sequence). The CDR3 length is 14 residues. With 4 bases clipped from V and 1 base from J, the junction kept 4 bases outside the gene matches. The CDR3 sequence: CASSPGTGSYEQYF. For the CDR3, the DNA is TGTGCCAGCAGCCCCGGGACAGGATCCTACGAGCAGTACTTC.

This rearrangement joins TRBV6-1 to TRBJ2-7; the match to TRBD1 covers 7 bases. The CDR3 sequence is 13 residues long. The germline gives CDR1 MNHNS, CDR2 SASEGT. V was pared by 7 bases and J by 6 bases, with 9 bases of the junction left unmatched. The CDR3 DNA follows: TGTGCCAGCATCCAACAGGGGTGGGGCGAGCAGTACTTC. This encodes CASIQQGWGEQYF.

V and J are TRBV4-1 and TRBJ1-1; the D gene is possibly TRBD1 (6 bases). The germline gives CDR1 MGHRA, CDR2 YSYEKL. The V gene lost 4 bases and the J gene lost 0 bases, with 12 bases spanning the gap. The CDR3 runs to 15 residues. The CDR3 here is CASSPVQGLNTEAFF. The CDR3 DNA sequence: TGCGCCAGCAGCCCGGTACAGGGACTGAACACTGAAGCTTTCTTT.

This clone appeared once. This rearrangement joins TRBV9 to TRBJ2-1, with 11 positions matching TRBD2. In germline, CDR1 is SGDLS, CDR2 YYNGEE. This CDR3 comprises 15 residues. V lost 3 bases, J lost 3 bases, and 2 bases stayed unmatched. This CDR3 is CASSALAGGYNEQFF. The CDR3, as DNA: TGTGCCAGCAGCGCCCTAGCGGGGGGCTACAATGAGCAGTTCTTC.

The chain combines TRBV2 with TRBJ2-5, with TRBD1 as a possible D gene (6 bases). V was clipped by 8 bases and J by 2 bases, with 18 bases between them. The CDR3 runs to 15 residues. Germline CDR1 is SNHLY and CDR2 is FYNNEI. The CDR3 loop reads CASEGADRLQETQYF. The CDR3, as DNA: TGTGCCAGCGAAGGTGCTGACAGGTTACAAGAGACCCAGTACTTC. The full variable domain, in which reference TRBV2 and TRBJ2-5 provide the parts outside the CDR3, is EPEVTQTPSHQVTQMGQEVILRCVPISNHLYFYWYRQILGQKVEFLVSFYNNEISEKSEIFDDQFSVERPDGSNFTLKIRSTKLEDSAMYFCASEGADRLQETQYFGPGTRLLVL.

The chain uses TRBV10-3 and TRBJ1-1; no clear D. Germline CDR1 is ENHRY and CDR2 is SYGVKD. The CDR3 loop spans 13 amino acids. V gave up 11 bases and J gave up 4 bases, with 17 bases separating them. The CDR3 DNA sequence: TGTGCCTCCCGTACCTTCCCGGGCACTGAAGCTTTCTTT. Amino acids: CASRTFPGTEAFF.

The chain combines TRBV19 with TRBJ1-6; D is perhaps TRBD1 (5 bases). Germline CDR1 and CDR2: LNHDA and SQIVND (reference sequence). The CDR3 length is 15 residues. Trimming removed 5 bases at V and 5 bases at J, with 13 bases between. CDR3 nucleotides: TGTGCCAGTAGTGGAGGGGTTTCAAATAATTCACCCCTCCACTTT. Translating it yields CASSGGVSNNSPLHF.

The table lists this clone with a few counts. The chain is built from TRBV7-8 and TRBJ1-4, with D hard to call. This CDR3 comprises 14 residues. V gave up 2 bases and J gave up 5 bases, with 9 bases separating them. Germline V gene sequence: CDR1 SGHVS, CDR2 FQNEAQ. The CDR3 nucleotides are TGTGCCAGCAGCTTACTGTTGGAGAATGAAAAACTGTTTTTT. Its protein is CASSLLLENEKLFF.

Concerning this clone: The sample holds other DNA sequences that translate to the same CDR3. The rearrangement links TRBV5-1 to TRBJ1-1; D unclear. This CDR3 is built from 15 residues. From germline, CDR1 is SGHRS and CDR2 YFSETQ. The V gene lost 0 bases and the J gene lost 6 bases, with 15 bases spanning the gap. The chain's CDR3 is CASSLAVGGFAEAFF. The CDR3 nucleotides are TGCGCCAGCAGCTTGGCCGTCGGAGGGTTCGCTGAAGCTTTCTTT.

The CDR3 DNA reads TGCAGCGTTGGGGACAGGGCCTCCTACGAGCAGTACTTC. Translated: CSVGDRASYEQYF. V gene TRBV29-1 combines with J gene TRBJ2-7, with TRBD1 matching over 9 bases. The ends lost 4 bases at V and 0 bases at J; junction bases unmatched: 1. Per germline, CDR1 SQVTM and CDR2 ANQGSEA. The CDR3 is 13 amino acids.

The V call is TRBV9, the J call TRBJ2-1, with D possibly being TRBD2 (6 bases). The ends were cut back, 3 bases at V and 0 bases at J, with 10 bases in the middle. In germline, CDR1 is SGDLS, CDR2 YYNGEE. CDR3 length: 15 residues. CDR3 nucleotide sequence: TGTGCCAGCAGCGCCGGGGGAAGCTCCTACAATGAGCAGTTCTTC. Translating gives CASSAGGSSYNEQFF.

This clone was seen a few times. V is TRBV7-8 and J is TRBJ1-5, with a weak D call TRBD1 (6 bases). V was pared by 5 bases and J by 4 bases, with 12 bases between. Per the germline V gene, CDR1 is SGHVS and CDR2 is FQNEAQ. The CDR3 spans 14 residues. The CDR3 coding sequence is TGTGCCAGCAGCCCCTTCCAGGGGAATCAGCCCCAGCATTTT. It is translated as CASSPFQGNQPQHF.

DNA for the CDR3: TGTGCCAGCAGCTTTAGCGGGGCTTCAGATACGCAGTATTTT. Its translation: CASSFSGASDTQYF. The rearrangement joins TRBV7-3 to TRBJ2-3, with 8 bases lining up with TRBD2. The CDR3 totals 14 residues. The ends lost 3 bases at V and 4 bases at J; junction bases unmatched: 3. Germline values: CDR1 SGHTA, CDR2 FQGTGA.

The chain joins TRBV2 to TRBJ1-1, with 7 bases aligning to TRBD1. After removal of 2 bases from V and 3 bases from J, the junction contained 9 bases not matched to a gene. CDR1 is SNHLY, CDR2 FYNNEI, per germline. The CDR3 spans 16 residues. The CDR3 is CASSERRGNLDTEAFF. Here the CDR3 DNA reads TGTGCCAGCAGTGAACGCAGGGGGAATTTGGACACTGAAGCTTTCTTT. Variable domain in full (rest from reference TRBV2 and TRBJ1-1): EPEVTQTPSHQVTQMGQEVILRCVPISNHLYFYWYRQILGQKVEFLVSFYNNEISEKSEIFDDQFSVERPDGSNFTLKIRSTKLEDSAMYFCASSERRGNLDTEAFFGQGTRLTVV.